These 22 T cell receptor beta chains came from one sample sequenced in a study of shared clonotypes between healthy human individuals. TCRdb keeps only in-frame clones here, not all; method: immunoSEQ multiplex PCR. The sample has 1,400,000 or so clones; 98% to 99% are singletons. What was sequenced was naive CD4+ T cells sorted from blood. The sample's subset: CD45RA+ positively selected. Receptor source: a man aged 25 to 40 in good health.

This rearrangement joins TRBV7-9 to TRBJ1-5; 10 positions match TRBD1. This CDR3 has 15 amino acids. V dropped 3 bases and J dropped 4; count of bases not matched to a gene: 3. CDR1 and CDR2 from the germline V gene are SEHNR and FQNEAQ (reference sequence). CDR3 amino acids: CASSLTGGWNQPQHF. CDR3 bases: TGTGCCAGCAGCTTGACAGGGGGCTGGAATCAGCCCCAGCATTTT.

To note about this clone: Other DNA sequences in this sample translate to the same CDR3. The chain has TRBV5-1 and TRBJ2-7; maybe TRBD1 (5 bases). Trimming pared 0 bases from V and 4 bases from J, leaving 17 bases between. The CDR3 loop spans 16 amino acids. Germline CDR1 and CDR2: SGHRS and YFSETQ. CDR3 protein: CASSLGPGQGGYEQYF. The CDR3, as DNA: TGCGCCAGCAGCTTGGGGCCCGGCCAGGGCGGTTACGAGCAGTACTTC.

The CDR3 bases are TGTGCCAGCTCACAAGCAGGGGGCCACGAGCAGTACTTC. Translating it yields CASSQAGGHEQYF. The rearrangement uses TRBV18 and TRBJ2-7; TRBD1 aligns across 8 bases. CDR3 length: 13 amino acids. Germline V gene data show CDR1 as KGHSH and CDR2 as LQKENI. V was clipped by 4 bases and J by 5 bases; unmatched bases: 4.

This clone was observed a single time. The chain carries TRBV7-9 and TRBJ2-7, with TRBD2 matching over 13 bases. The CDR3 has 15 amino acids. From germline, CDR1 is SEHNR and CDR2 FQNEAQ (reference sequence). V lost 5 bases to trimming and J lost 2 bases; unmatched junction nucleotides: 3. The CDR3 region is CASSQGLAGTYEQYF. The CDR3, as DNA: TGTGCCAGCAGCCAGGGACTAGCGGGAACCTACGAGCAGTACTTC.

The rearrangement uses TRBV7-3 and TRBJ2-7; D is unclear. In germline, CDR1 is SGHTA, CDR2 FQGTGA. This CDR3 comprises 15 residues. The V end lost 5 bases, the J end lost 3 bases, and 17 bases lay between the germline ends. The CDR3 is CASSPGPLPGYEQYF. For the CDR3, the DNA is TGTGCCAGCAGCCCGGGCCCTCTCCCGGGCTACGAGCAGTACTTC.

The chain has TRBV7-8 and TRBJ2-2, with 7 bases fitting TRBD1. Looked up from germline, CDR1 is SGHVS and CDR2 is FQNEAQ. Trimming removed 0 bases from V and 4 bases from J; junction bases left unmatched: 14. This CDR3 has 19 amino acids. CDR3 loop: CASSLANLKKGAATGELFF. CDR3 sequence (DNA): TGTGCCAGCAGCTTAGCGAATCTAAAGAAGGGGGCAGCCACCGGGGAGCTGTTTTTT.

J is TRBJ2-3 and V is TRBV6-1; D not certain. The CDR3 totals 13 residues. Trimming took 8 bases from V and 2 from J, leaving 11 bases between them. Germline loops: CDR1 MNHNS, CDR2 SASEGT. This CDR3 is CASYFDPTDTQYF. In nucleotides, the CDR3 is TGTGCCAGCTACTTCGACCCCACAGATACGCAGTATTTT.

The genes are TRBV11-3 and TRBJ2-1; TRBD2 matches 9 bases. There are 13 residues in the CDR3. CDR1 and CDR2 (germline): SGHNT, YENEEA. The trim removed 5 bases at V and 7 bases at J, leaving 3 bases unmatched. This chain's CDR3 is CASSRSGGNEQFF. CDR3 coding DNA: TGTGCCAGCAGCCGTAGCGGGGGTAATGAGCAGTTCTTC.

V gene TRBV18 combines with J gene TRBJ2-7, with 9 bases lining up with TRBD1. V trimming: 3 bases; J trimming: 6 bases; junction bases outside the gene matches: 9. The germline gives CDR1 KGHSH, CDR2 LQKENI. This CDR3 is built from 15 residues. CDR3 sequence: CASSPFLGQGSEQYF. CDR3 nucleotides: TGTGCCAGCTCACCTTTTTTGGGACAGGGAAGCGAGCAGTACTTC.

This rearrangement joins TRBV27 to TRBJ1-1, with TRBD1 matching 8 bases. The CDR3 is made up of 15 amino acids. V lost 0 bases to trimming and J lost 4 bases; unmatched junction nucleotides: 4. The germline V gene has CDR1 MNHEY and CDR2 SMNVEV (reference sequence). This CDR3 reads CASSLSTGASTEAFF. CDR3 DNA sequence: TGTGCCAGCAGTTTATCGACAGGGGCGAGCACTGAAGCTTTCTTT.

The chain couples TRBV18 to TRBJ1-4; D uncertain. V lost 2 bases, J lost 0 bases, and 13 bases lay in between. Germline lookup yields CDR1 KGHSH and CDR2 LQKENI. The CDR3 sequence is 17 residues long. CDR3 sequence (DNA): TGTGCCAGCTCACCATTGGGCGGAATTGCAACTAATGAAAAACTGTTTTTT. This encodes CASSPLGGIATNEKLFF.

In this sample, this clone turned up once. The chain has TRBV5-1 and TRBJ1-4; D is undetermined. The CDR3 is made up of 13 amino acids. The V end was cut by 5 bases, the J end by 4 bases, with 9 bases between. Germline lookup yields CDR1 SGHRS and CDR2 YFSETQ. CDR3 sequence (DNA): TGCGCCAGCAGGTTGACGAATAATGAAAAACTGTTTTTT. The encoded protein is CASRLTNNEKLFF.

The chain links TRBV5-1 to TRBJ2-3; possibly TRBD2 for D (6 bases). The length of the CDR3 is 15 residues. Trimming shortened V by 5 bases and J by 3 bases, and 16 bases separated the two germline ends. Per germline, CDR1 SGHRS and CDR2 YFSETQ. The CDR3 here is CASRLAPGRTDTQYF. CDR3 DNA sequence: TGCGCCAGCAGACTAGCCCCCGGACGTACAGATACGCAGTATTTT.

The chain couples TRBV18 to TRBJ2-7; 8 bases line up with TRBD2. This CDR3 region has 14 residues. With 0 bases clipped from V and 7 bases from J, the junction kept 5 bases outside the gene matches. Germline values: CDR1 KGHSH, CDR2 LQKENI. CDR3 residues: CASSPPTGRGEQYF. In DNA form, the CDR3 reads TGTGCCAGCTCACCACCGACCGGGAGGGGAGAGCAGTACTTC.

V usage is TRBV9 and J usage is TRBJ2-3; 14 nucleotides agree with TRBD2. The CDR3 length is 18 residues. After removal of 4 bases from V and 4 bases from J, the junction contained 11 bases not matched to a gene. Germline V lookup: CDR1 SGDLS, CDR2 YYNGEE. The chain's CDR3 is CASSLRTSGRSPADTQYF. As DNA, the CDR3 is TGTGCCAGCAGCCTCCGGACTAGCGGGAGGAGCCCGGCAGATACGCAGTATTTT.

The V call is TRBV25-1, the J call TRBJ2-5, with 10 positions matching TRBD2. V lost 1 base, J lost 2 bases, and 4 bases stayed unmatched. The germline gives CDR1 MGHDK, CDR2 SYGVNS. The CDR3 extends over 16 amino acids. Here the CDR3 reads CASSEFSSGGQETQYF. The DNA for the CDR3 is TGTGCCAGCAGTGAATTTAGTAGCGGGGGGCAAGAGACCCAGTACTTC.

V and J are TRBV4-3 and TRBJ2-7; D is uncertain. CDR1 is LGHNA, CDR2 YSLEER, per germline. Trimming left V 1 base short and J 13 bases short, with 8 bases between. The CDR3 is 10 amino acids. The CDR3 nucleotides are TGCGCCAGCAGCCAAGTAAGTGTCTACTTC. Its protein product is CASSQVSVYF.

In regard to this clone: Other DNA sequences from this sample encode an identical CDR3 as well. The chain couples TRBV5-1 to TRBJ2-7; D might be TRBD2 (6 bases). The CDR3 covers 13 residues. V was shortened by 0 bases and J by 7 bases, with 11 bases between the two germline ends. Per germline, CDR1 SGHRS and CDR2 YFSETQ. This chain's CDR3 is CASSLVEGREQYF. CDR3 in DNA: TGCGCCAGCAGCTTGGTGGAGGGTCGGGAGCAGTACTTC.

This chain uses TRBV7-9 with TRBJ2-3; D gene ambiguous. Germline V gives CDR1 SEHNR, CDR2 FQNEAQ (reference sequence). This CDR3 contains 13 residues. V shed 0 bases and J shed 2 bases, with 3 bases lying between them. The CDR3 DNA reads as TGTGCCAGCAGCTTAGCCCTCACAGATACGCAGTATTTT. This codes for CASSLALTDTQYF.

This rearrangement joins TRBV9 to TRBJ2-1, with D possibly being TRBD2 (5 bases). The CDR3 loop spans 14 amino acids. CDR1 SGDLS and CDR2 YYNGEE come from the germline V gene. The V gene lost 3 bases and the J gene lost 6 bases, with 13 bases spanning the gap. The CDR3 region has the DNA TGTGCCAGCAGCGAAACTGGTAGCGCCAATGAGCAGTTCTTC. It yields the protein CASSETGSANEQFF. Using reference TRBV9 and TRBJ2-1 for the parts outside the CDR3, the full variable domain is DSGVTQTPKHLITATGQRVTLRCSPRSGDLSVYWYQQSLDQGLQFLIQYYNGEERAKGNILERFSAQQFPDLHSELNLSSLELGDSALYFCASSETGSANEQFFGPGTRLTVL.

V and J are TRBV11-3 and TRBJ2-2; D gene uncertain. Trimming cost V 3 bases and J 4 bases, with 6 bases left between them. Germline-derived CDR1 and CDR2 are SGHNT and YENEEA. This CDR3 contains 13 residues. The CDR3 sequence: CASSFRSTGELFF. The CDR3, as DNA: TGTGCCAGCAGCTTTAGGAGCACCGGGGAGCTGTTTTTT.

The chain recombines TRBV28 with TRBJ2-4; TRBD1 is a possible D gene (6 bases). V shed 6 bases and J shed 8 bases, with 14 bases lying between them. Germline loops: CDR1 MDHEN, CDR2 SYDVKM. The CDR3 loop spans 13 amino acids. The CDR3 loop reads CASRKTGRDIQYF. In DNA, the CDR3 is TGTGCCAGCAGGAAAACAGGGCGTGACATTCAGTACTTC.